Below, 27 T cell receptor beta chains from the same sample are listed, as sequenced in a study of blood T cell repertoires in COVID-19. TCRdb's table, derived via immunoSEQ multiplex PCR, lists solely in-frame clones and lacks some. Among under 300,000 clones, roughly 90% were seen once, and the ten largest hold less than 2%. The sample comprised PBMCs or T cells enriched from blood (not recorded which). The source is a woman in her fifties or sixties who had recovered from COVID-19.

As concerns this clone: Other DNA sequences of this sample code for an identical CDR3. The chain joins TRBV18 to TRBJ2-7; a possible D gene is TRBD1 (6 bases). The V end lost 0 bases, the J end lost 2 bases, and 8 bases lay between the germline ends. The V gene's germline CDR1 is KGHSH and CDR2 LQKENI. The CDR3 has 14 residues. CDR3 nucleotides: TGTGCCAGCTCACCACCGCCAGGGGCCTACGAGCAGTACTTC. Residues: CASSPPPGAYEQYF.

This sequence joins TRBV27 and TRBJ2-1; D remains unclear. The CDR3 covers 16 residues. V was clipped by 3 bases and J by 6 bases, with 18 bases between them. The germline gives CDR1 MNHEY, CDR2 SMNVEV (reference sequence). The CDR3 protein is CASSFKVAGNRNEQFF. In DNA, the CDR3 is TGTGCCAGCAGTTTTAAGGTAGCTGGAAACCGCAATGAGCAGTTCTTC.

The J gene is TRBJ1-1, the V gene TRBV7-9; D is undetermined. The V gene lost 5 bases and the J gene lost 1 base, with 11 bases spanning the gap. This CDR3 contains 14 residues. Germline V gene lookup returns CDR1 SEHNR and CDR2 FQNEAQ (reference sequence). The CDR3 here is CASSLSSQNTEAFF. The DNA of the CDR3 is TGTGCCAGCAGCCTCAGTAGCCAGAACACTGAAGCTTTCTTT.

This chain joins TRBV18 and TRBJ1-2, with D possibly TRBD1 on 5 matching bases. This CDR3 has 17 amino acids. V lost 3 bases to trimming and J lost 4 bases, with 21 bases between them. Germline V CDR1 and CDR2: KGHSH, LQKENI. CDR3 in DNA: TGTGCCAGCTCACCGTCACCCGGGGGAGCATGGGGCTATGGCTACACCTTC. It yields the protein CASSPSPGGAWGYGYTF.

The chain links TRBV7-8 to TRBJ2-2; D may be TRBD1 (5 bases). This CDR3 has 15 amino acids. Trimming left V 5 bases short and J 5 bases short, with 15 bases between. Germline CDR1 and CDR2: SGHVS and FQNEAQ. The CDR3 region is CASSMVGALTGELFF. In DNA form, the CDR3 reads TGTGCCAGCAGCATGGTTGGGGCTCTAACCGGGGAGCTGTTTTTT.

The CDR3 nucleotides read TGTGCCAGTAGTCCGGACAGGGGTAGCAATCAGCCCCAGCATTTT. Its translation is CASSPDRGSNQPQHF. This sequence joins TRBV19 and TRBJ1-5; 9 bases map to TRBD1. This CDR3 region has 15 residues. Germline V gives CDR1 LNHDA, CDR2 SQIVND (reference sequence). V shed 5 bases, J shed 0 bases, and the junction held 2 bases outside the gene matches.

This sequence joins TRBV20-1 and TRBJ2-7; TRBD2 aligns across 8 bases. The V and J ends lost 3 bases and 3 bases, in that order; junction bases with no gene match: 10. CDR3 length equals 15 residues. From germline, CDR1 is DFQATT and CDR2 SNEGSKA (reference sequence). The CDR3 reads CSASNPGGGSYEQYF. Here the CDR3 DNA reads TGCAGTGCTAGTAATCCCGGGGGGGGTAGCTACGAGCAGTACTTC.

The J gene is TRBJ1-4, the V gene TRBV28; the D is unclear. This CDR3 is 11 amino acids long. Germline CDR1 MDHEN, CDR2 SYDVKM. Trimming shortened V by 8 bases and J by 8 bases, and 9 bases separated the two germline ends. The CDR3 DNA sequence: TGTGCCAGCCGGGGAGGGGAAAAACTGTTTTTT. Translation gives CASRGGEKLFF.

J is TRBJ1-2 and V is TRBV5-4; D not certain. The CDR3 has 15 residues. Germline CDR1 reads SGHNT; CDR2 reads YYREEE (reference sequence). The germline V and J ends were trimmed by 0 bases and 5 bases, with 14 bases remaining between them. The CDR3 spells CASSLDSIGPYGYTF. The CDR3 DNA sequence: TGTGCCAGCAGCTTGGACAGCATTGGCCCATATGGCTACACCTTC.

The V gene is TRBV3-1 (or the pseudogene TRBV3-2), the J gene TRBJ2-1; D gene ambiguous. CDR1 is LGHDT and CDR2 is YNNKEL in the germline V gene (reference sequence). CDR3 length: 15 residues. V gave up 1 base and J gave up 4 bases, with 11 bases separating them. CDR3 nucleotide sequence: TGTGCCAGCAGCCAAGGTAATAGTAGATACAATGAGCAGTTCTTC. Translation gives CASSQGNSRYNEQFF.

The chain employs TRBV29-1 and TRBJ1-2; a possible D gene is TRBD1 (5 bases). Germline V gene sequence: CDR1 SQVTM, CDR2 ANQGSEA. CDR3 length: 13 amino acids. The germline V and J ends were trimmed by 4 bases and 5 bases, with 14 bases remaining between them. The CDR3 coding sequence is TGCAGCGTTGGGCAGGGCGCGCGGTATGGCTACACCTTC. Translating gives CSVGQGARYGYTF.

The chain uses TRBV10-1 and TRBJ1-1, with D possibly matching TRBD1 (5 bases). The CDR3 is 15 residues long. Trimming took 3 bases from V and 1 from J, leaving 12 bases between them. The germline gives CDR1 WNHNN, CDR2 SYGVQD (reference sequence). The CDR3 loop reads CASSEMTGGNTEAFF. As DNA, the CDR3 is TGCGCCAGCAGTGAAATGACGGGGGGGAACACTGAAGCTTTCTTT.

In this sample, this clone turned up once. The chain joins TRBV18 to TRBJ2-1; D might be TRBD2 (5 bases). Germline CDR1 is KGHSH and CDR2 is LQKENI. The CDR3 runs 16 residues. The V end lost 1 base, the J end lost 2 bases, and 12 bases lay between the germline ends. Written as DNA, the CDR3 is TGTGCCAGCTCACCACGGGTTGGGGAGACCTACAATGAGCAGTTCTTC. This translates into CASSPRVGETYNEQFF.

J is TRBJ2-3 and V is TRBV6-2 or TRBV6-3, with 12 positions matching TRBD2. The CDR3 contains 16 residues. The germline V gene has CDR1 MNHEY and CDR2 SVGEGT. V lost 5 bases to trimming and J lost 2 bases; unmatched junction nucleotides: 5. For the CDR3, the DNA is TGTGCCAGCAGTCAGAGACTAGCGGGGGCCACAGATACGCAGTATTTT. Translation gives CASSQRLAGATDTQYF.

The CDR3 is CASSPPPFGTEAFF. CDR3 sequence (DNA): TGTGCCAGCTCACCACCCCCATTCGGCACTGAAGCTTTCTTT. J is TRBJ1-1 and V is TRBV18; D unclear. The germline V gene has CDR1 KGHSH and CDR2 LQKENI. The CDR3 is 14 residues long. The germline V and J ends were trimmed by 0 bases and 4 bases, with 9 bases remaining between them.

The chain combines TRBV6-5 with TRBJ1-5; D unresolved. CDR3 size: 15 residues. Germline V gives CDR1 MNHEY, CDR2 SVGAGI. Trimming removed 7 bases at V and 5 bases at J, with 18 bases between. As DNA, the CDR3 is TGTGCCAGCACCCCCCTCGACACCCCCTATCAGCCCCAGCATTTT. Its protein is CASTPLDTPYQPQHF.

The V call is TRBV19, the J call TRBJ1-3; possible D gene TRBD1, 6 bases. The CDR3 is 16 residues long. Germline CDR1 and CDR2: LNHDA and SQIVND (reference sequence). V shed 3 bases and J shed 1 base, with 13 bases lying between them. The CDR3: CASSMDRGGSGNTIYF. As DNA, the CDR3 is TGTGCCAGTAGTATGGACAGAGGAGGATCTGGAAACACCATATATTTT.

The chain carries TRBV7-8 and TRBJ2-7; 7 bases align to TRBD2. Trimming took 5 bases from V and 7 from J; bases not matched to a gene: 17. The CDR3 contains 16 residues. Germline values: CDR1 SGHVS, CDR2 FQNEAQ. The CDR3 region is CASSNLPRGSTFEQYF. Here the CDR3 DNA reads TGTGCCAGCAGCAACCTGCCTCGCGGGAGTACGTTTGAGCAGTACTTC.

This chain links TRBV30 with TRBJ1-5; D remains ambiguous. V was trimmed by 1 base and J by 6 bases, leaving 7 bases between them. The CDR3 is 12 amino acids. Germline V CDR1 and CDR2: GTSNPN, SVGIG (reference sequence). CDR3 region: CAWSGWLQPQHF. The CDR3 DNA is TGTGCCTGGAGTGGATGGCTTCAGCCCCAGCATTTT. The full variable domain, its missing parts supplied by reference TRBV30 and TRBJ1-5, is SQTIHQWPATLVQPVGSPLSLECTVEGTSNPNLYWYRQAAGRGLQLLFYSVGIGQISSEVPQNLSASRPQDRQFILSSKKLLLSDSGFYLCAWSGWLQPQHFGDGTRLSIL.

The chain links TRBV9 to TRBJ1-6, with TRBD1 matching 8 bases. V was clipped by 2 bases and J by 6 bases; unmatched bases: 4. CDR3 length: 15 amino acids. Germline V gene data show CDR1 as SGDLS and CDR2 as YYNGEE. CDR3 protein: CASSVQDRVNSPLHF. CDR3 bases: TGTGCCAGCAGCGTGCAGGACAGGGTTAATTCACCCCTCCACTTT.

CDR3: CASSDSSNQPQHF. CDR3 bases: TGTGCCAGCAGTGACTCTAGCAATCAGCCCCAGCATTTT. The chain has TRBV2 and TRBJ1-5; no clear D. The germline CDR1 and CDR2 sequences are SNHLY and FYNNEI. The CDR3 runs to 13 residues. With 3 bases removed from V and 0 bases from J, the gap between germline ends came to 3 bases.

The V and J genes are TRBV29-1 and TRBJ2-7; D is undetermined. Trimming cost V 8 bases and J 7 bases, with 9 bases left between them. The germline V gene has CDR1 SQVTM and CDR2 ANQGSEA. This CDR3 has 9 residues. This chain's CDR3 is CSPPVEQYF. DNA of the CDR3: TGCAGCCCCCCAGTAGAGCAGTACTTC.

The chain employs TRBV5-1 and TRBJ2-3; the match to TRBD2 covers 10 bases. From germline, CDR1 is SGHRS and CDR2 YFSETQ. The CDR3 contains 16 residues. V trimming: 4 bases; J trimming: 7 bases; junction bases outside the gene matches: 12. The CDR3 coding sequence is TGCGCCAGCAGCCCCGCGGGGAGCGGGGGGGCGAATACGCAGTATTTT. It specifies CASSPAGSGGANTQYF.

The J gene is TRBJ1-1, the V gene TRBV10-3; D gene unclear. The CDR3 contains 14 residues. The germline V and J ends were trimmed by 0 bases and 2 bases, with 7 bases remaining between them. CDR1 and CDR2 from the germline V gene are ENHRY and SYGVKD. The DNA for the CDR3 is TGTGCCATCAGTGAGTCCCCCCTTAACACTGAAGCTTTCTTT. It codes for CAISESPLNTEAFF.

The J gene is TRBJ2-2, the V gene TRBV7-2, with TRBD2 matching 13 bases. Germline V gene lookup returns CDR1 SGHTA and CDR2 FQGNSA. V lost 3 bases, J lost 4 bases, and 11 bases stayed unmatched. The CDR3 is 19 residues long. The CDR3 DNA follows: TGTGCCAGCAGCTTCCGACTAGCGGGGGGATCATCGGGCACCGGGGAGCTGTTTTTT. Its translation: CASSFRLAGGSSGTGELFF.

The chain employs TRBV25-1 and TRBJ1-1; D is uncertain. The CDR3 is 15 residues long. The germline V gene has CDR1 MGHDK and CDR2 SYGVNS. V lost 7 bases to trimming and J lost 4 bases, with 19 bases between them. This CDR3 reads CASTQVVFGLTEAFF. The CDR3 DNA reads as TGTGCCAGCACCCAAGTAGTTTTCGGTCTCACTGAAGCTTTCTTT.

The V and J genes are TRBV7-3 and TRBJ1-1; D is unclear. This CDR3 is built from 15 residues. Germline V gene sequence: CDR1 SGHTA, CDR2 FQGTGA. Trimming shortened V by 5 bases and J by 2 bases, and 15 bases separated the two germline ends. Written as DNA, the CDR3 is TGTGCCAGCAGCGTCCTGGGCGACCCAAACACTGAAGCTTTCTTT. Its translation: CASSVLGDPNTEAFF.